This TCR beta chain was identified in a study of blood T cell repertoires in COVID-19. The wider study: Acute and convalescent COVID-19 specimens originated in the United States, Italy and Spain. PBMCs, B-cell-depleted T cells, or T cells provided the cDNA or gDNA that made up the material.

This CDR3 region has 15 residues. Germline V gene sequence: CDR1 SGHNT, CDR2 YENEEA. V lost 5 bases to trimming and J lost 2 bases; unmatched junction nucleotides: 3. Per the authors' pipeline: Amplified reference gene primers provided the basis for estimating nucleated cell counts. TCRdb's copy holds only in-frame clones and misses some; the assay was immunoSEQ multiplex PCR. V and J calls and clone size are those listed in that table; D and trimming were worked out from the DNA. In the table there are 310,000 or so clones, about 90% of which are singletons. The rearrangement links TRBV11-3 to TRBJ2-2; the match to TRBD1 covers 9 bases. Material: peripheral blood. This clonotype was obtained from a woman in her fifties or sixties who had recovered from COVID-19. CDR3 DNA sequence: TGTGCCAGCAGCGACAGGGGGTCTAACACCGGGGAGCTGTTTTTT. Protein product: CASSDRGSNTGELFF.